This T cell receptor (beta chain) was profiled in a study of CD8 T cells in Susac syndrome. The authors carried out high-throughput sequencing of TCR beta. They applied it to CD8+ and CD4+ T cells obtained from blood. TEMRA cells were FACS-enriched, with CD8+ and CD4+ T cells isolated negatively. Random-hexamer reverse transcription was applied to roughly 0.5 to 1 ug RNA. It was immunoSEQ multiplex PCR that amplified TCR beta CDR3 across 54 Vbeta and 13 Jbeta. MiXCR, run by TCRdb on the immunoSEQ multiplex PCR reads, gives a single entry per CDR3 protein. The data show around 130,000 distinct CDR3 sequences, under 95% seen once. CDR3 length equals 14 residues. V lost 5 bases to trimming and J lost 2 bases; unmatched junction nucleotides: 2. CDR1 and CDR2 (germline): MNHEY, SVGEGT. Whole-study results and caveats: As the study acknowledged, the number of individuals in its TCR sequencing and HLA analysis was relatively small.

To note about this clonotype: Its antigen is currently unknown.

V gene TRBV6-2 or TRBV6-3 combines with J gene TRBJ2-2, with 7 bases lining up with TRBD2. Input material: CD8+ T cells from PBMCs. The sequence was collected from a human donor with multiple sclerosis. This chain's CDR3 is CASSGRANTGELFF. The CDR3, as DNA: TGTGCCAGCAGTGGGAGGGCCAACACCGGGGAGCTGTTTTTT.